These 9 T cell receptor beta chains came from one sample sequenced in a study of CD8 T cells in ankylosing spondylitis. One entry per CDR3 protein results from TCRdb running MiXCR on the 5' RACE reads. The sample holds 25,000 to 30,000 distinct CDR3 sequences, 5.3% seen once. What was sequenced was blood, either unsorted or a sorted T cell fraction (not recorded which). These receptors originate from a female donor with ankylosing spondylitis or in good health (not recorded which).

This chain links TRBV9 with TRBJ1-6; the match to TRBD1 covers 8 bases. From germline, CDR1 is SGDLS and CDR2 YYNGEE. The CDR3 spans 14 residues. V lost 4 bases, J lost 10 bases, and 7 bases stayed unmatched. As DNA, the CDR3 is TGTGCCAGCAGCCTAGGACAGGGAGGCTCACCCCTCCACTTT. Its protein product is CASSLGQGGSPLHF.

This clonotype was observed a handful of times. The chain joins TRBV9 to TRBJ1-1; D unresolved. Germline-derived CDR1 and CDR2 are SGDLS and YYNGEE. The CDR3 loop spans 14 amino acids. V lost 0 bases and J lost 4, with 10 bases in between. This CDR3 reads CASSVAGRSTEAFF. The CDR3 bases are TGTGCCAGCAGCGTAGCGGGTAGGAGCACTGAAGCTTTCTTT. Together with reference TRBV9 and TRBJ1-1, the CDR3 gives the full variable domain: DSGVTQTPKHLITATGQRVTLRCSPRSGDLSVYWYQQSLDQGLQFLIQYYNGEERAKGNILERFSAQQFPDLHSELNLSSLELGDSALYFCASSVAGRSTEAFFGQGTRLTVV.

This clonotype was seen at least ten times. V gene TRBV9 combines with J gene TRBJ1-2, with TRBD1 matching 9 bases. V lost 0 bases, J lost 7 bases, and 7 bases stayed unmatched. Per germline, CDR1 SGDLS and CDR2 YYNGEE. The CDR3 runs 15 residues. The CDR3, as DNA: TGTGCCAGCAGCGTAGGACAGGGGGGTCCCCCTGGCTACACCTTC. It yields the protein CASSVGQGGPPGYTF.

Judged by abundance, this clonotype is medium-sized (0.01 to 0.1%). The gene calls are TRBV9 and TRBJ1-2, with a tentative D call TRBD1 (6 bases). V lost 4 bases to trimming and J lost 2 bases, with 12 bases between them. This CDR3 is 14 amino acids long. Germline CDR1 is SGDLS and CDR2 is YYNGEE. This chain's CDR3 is CASSPDTGNYGYTF. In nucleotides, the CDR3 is TGTGCCAGCAGCCCGGATACAGGGAACTATGGCTACACCTTC.

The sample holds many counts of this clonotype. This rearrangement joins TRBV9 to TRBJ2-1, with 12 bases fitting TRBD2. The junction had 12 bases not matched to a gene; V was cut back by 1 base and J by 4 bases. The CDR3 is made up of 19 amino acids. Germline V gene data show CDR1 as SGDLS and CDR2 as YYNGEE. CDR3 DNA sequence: TGTGCCAGCAGCGTAACCGTAACTAGCGGGGGGCGGGAATACAATGAGCAGTTCTTC. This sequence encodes CASSVTVTSGGREYNEQFF. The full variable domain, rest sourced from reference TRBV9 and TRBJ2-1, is DSGVTQTPKHLITATGQRVTLRCSPRSGDLSVYWYQQSLDQGLQFLIQYYNGEERAKGNILERFSAQQFPDLHSELNLSSLELGDSALYFCASSVTVTSGGREYNEQFFGPGTRLTVL.

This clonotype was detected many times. The CDR3 spells CASSNRGRGAKTQYF. The CDR3 nucleotides are TGTGCCAGCAGCAATCGTGGCAGGGGAGCAAAGACCCAGTACTTC. The chain employs TRBV21-1 and TRBJ2-5; TRBD1 reflects the table's D call only, with no check against the DNA. TRBV21-1 is designated a pseudogene. The CDR3 has 15 residues.

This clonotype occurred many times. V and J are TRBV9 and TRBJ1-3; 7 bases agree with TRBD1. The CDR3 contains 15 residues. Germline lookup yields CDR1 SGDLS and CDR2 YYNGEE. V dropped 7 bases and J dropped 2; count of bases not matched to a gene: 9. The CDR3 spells CASGTRGQTGNTIYF. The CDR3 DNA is TGTGCCAGCGGAACTCGGGGACAGACTGGAAACACCATATATTTT.

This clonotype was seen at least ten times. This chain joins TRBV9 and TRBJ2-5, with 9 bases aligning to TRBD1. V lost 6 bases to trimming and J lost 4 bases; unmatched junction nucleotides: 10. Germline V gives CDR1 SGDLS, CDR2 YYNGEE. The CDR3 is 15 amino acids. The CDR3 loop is CASNGRDRAGETQYF. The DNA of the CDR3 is TGTGCCAGCAACGGACGGGACAGGGCGGGAGAGACCCAGTACTTC.

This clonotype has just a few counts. The CDR3 sequence is CASSPSGYTDTQYF. The CDR3 DNA sequence: TGTGCCAGCAGCCCTAGCGGATACACAGATACGCAGTATTTT. The chain combines TRBV9 with TRBJ2-3, with 7 bases aligning to TRBD2. The CDR3 consists of 14 residues. Per germline, CDR1 SGDLS and CDR2 YYNGEE. The V segment lost 4 bases and the J segment 2 bases; nucleotides outside the gene matches: 4.